The rows below give T cell receptor beta chains drawn from one sample of a study of T cells in Graves' hyperthyroidism and ophthalmopathy. One entry per CDR3 protein results from TCRdb running MiXCR on the multiplex PCR reads. The repertoire holds around 350,000 distinct CDR3 sequences, with under 20% as singletons. What was sequenced was blood. The origin of the receptors is a woman aged 18-29 years with Graves' hyperthyroidism. Each CDR3 is given without its conserved first and last residue. A D gene is named only where the DNA matches it firmly.

D	V	CDR3
NA	TRBV20-1	SAPTPYEQY
NA	TRBV2	ASTDGSPLH
NA	TRBV6-5	ASSSVQGYYEQY
NA	TRBV2	ASNIQANQPQH
NA	TRBV9	ASSVGRGPVADTGELF
TRBD2	TRBV20-1	SASGGGAKNIQY
NA	TRBV7-2	ASSLGFSYEQY
NA	TRBV28	ASSPPRANVLT
TRBD1	TRBV11-1	ASSLARPGQGTEAF
TRBD1	TRBV19	ASRTGGIGDTEAF
NA	TRBV6-6	ASIPREGAEAF
NA	TRBV5-4	ASSLVAGREQY
TRBD1	TRBV11-3	ASSWTGDDTGELF
NA	TRBV20-1	SAQRGLGNTEAF
NA	TRBV4-2	ASSQERNEQY
TRBD2	TRBV6-1	ASSEALHGAGGRRETQY
TRBD1	TRBV7-2	ASSFRTGQTYGYT
TRBD1	TRBV6-1	ASSVFTGVSLNTEAF
NA	TRBV3-1	ASSSSGQETQY
TRBD1	TRBV12-3/TRBV12-4	ASSMDRGSEQY
NA	TRBV6-1	ASSPTINTEAF
NA	TRBV6-2/TRBV6-3	ASSYDGQRNSPLH
TRBD1	TRBV2	ASKTRTGENSPLH
TRBD1	TRBV28	ASRRTGRNTEAF
NA	TRBV5-8	ASSLLGVRAVAF
NA	TRBV5-1	ASSGPGGGTEAF
NA	TRBV7-3	ASSFDPTGELF
TRBD2	TRBV30	AWNLYPTSGSYEQY
NA	TRBV19	ASSDRKKDTEAF
NA	TRBV5-1	ASSLETVNYGYT
NA	TRBV6-5	ASSSGDPYEQY
NA	TRBV12-3/TRBV12-4	ASSWGGGTEAF
NA	TRBV5-1	ASSLDTTNTEAF
TRBD1	TRBV12-3/TRBV12-4	ASSSTGVTEAF
NA	TRBV7-8	ASSYTESQPQH
NA	TRBV6-1	ASSELAPLGVNTEAF
TRBD1	TRBV7-8	ASSYRTGKTNSPLH
NA	TRBV20-1	SASSSSYEQY
TRBD2	TRBV6-1	ASSAAAGGTDTQY
NA	TRBV6-2/TRBV6-3	ASSSNPSRGRETQY
TRBD1	TRBV18	ASSPPLFNLGQAYRENYGYT
NA	TRBV4-1	ASSQGRGGASNQPQH
NA	TRBV11-2	ASSPGRSDSPLH
TRBD2	TRBV28	ASSSPGLAGGYEQY
NA	TRBV29-1	SVLTRDTYGYT
TRBD1	TRBV6-4	ASSLSLQGVGAYEQY
TRBD1	TRBV18	ASSPDRGETQY